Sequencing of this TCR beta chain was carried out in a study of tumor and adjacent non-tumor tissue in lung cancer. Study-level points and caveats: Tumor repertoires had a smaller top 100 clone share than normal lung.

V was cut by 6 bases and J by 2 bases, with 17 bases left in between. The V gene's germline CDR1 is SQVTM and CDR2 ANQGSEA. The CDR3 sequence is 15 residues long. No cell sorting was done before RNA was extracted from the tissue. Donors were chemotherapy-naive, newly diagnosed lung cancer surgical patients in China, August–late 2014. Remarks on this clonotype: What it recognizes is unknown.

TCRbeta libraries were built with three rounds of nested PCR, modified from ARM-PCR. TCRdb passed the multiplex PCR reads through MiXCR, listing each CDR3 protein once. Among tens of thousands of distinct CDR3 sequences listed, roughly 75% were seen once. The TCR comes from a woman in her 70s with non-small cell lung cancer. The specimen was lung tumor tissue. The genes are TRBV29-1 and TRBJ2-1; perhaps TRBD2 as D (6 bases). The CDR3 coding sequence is TGCAGCGTCGAGGGGACTGGATTACCCTACAATGAGCAGTTCTTC. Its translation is CSVEGTGLPYNEQFF.